Listed here are 18 T cell receptor beta chains from one sample, sequenced in a study of shared clonotypes between healthy human individuals. The repertoire was sequenced with immunoSEQ multiplex PCR; TCRdb's copy has only in-frame clones and lacks some. The data contain around 2,100,000 clones, about 95% of them singletons. The naive CD8 subset, CD45RO-negative cells positively selected for CCR7, excluded terminally differentiated effector memory CD45RA+ cells. Sequencing was performed on naive CD8+ T cells sorted from blood. The receptors come from a man aged 18 to 30 in good health.

With respect to this clone: Within the sample, other DNA sequences also encode this same CDR3. V gene TRBV27 combines with J gene TRBJ2-6, with D hard to call. Germline CDR1 and CDR2: MNHEY and SMNVEV (reference sequence). V was trimmed by 6 bases and J by 0 bases, leaving 6 bases between them. CDR3 length: 14 residues. The CDR3 spells CASSPDSGANVLTF. The CDR3 nucleotides are TGTGCCAGCAGCCCGGACTCTGGGGCCAACGTCCTGACTTTC.

The V call is TRBV27, the J call TRBJ2-3, with TRBD2 matching 7 bases. V dropped 2 bases and J dropped 3; count of bases not matched to a gene: 2. Germline V gene data show CDR1 as MNHEY and CDR2 as SMNVEV (reference sequence). There are 14 residues in the CDR3. This chain's CDR3 is CASSLAGDTDTQYF. CDR3 bases: TGTGCCAGCAGTTTAGCGGGGGATACAGATACGCAGTATTTT.

The chain couples TRBV10-1 to TRBJ2-5; 7 nucleotides match TRBD2. TRBJ2-7 explains the end of the DNA better; the J call may be wrong. This CDR3 is built from 14 residues. Germline loops: CDR1 WNHNN, CDR2 SYGVQD (reference sequence). The CDR3 region has the DNA TGCGCCAGCAGTGAGTCACTAGCGATAAACGAGCAGTACTTC. Amino acid sequence: CASSESLAINEQYF.

V and J are TRBV5-6 and TRBJ2-1; no firm D call. The CDR3 spans 12 residues. From germline, CDR1 is SGHDT and CDR2 YYEEEE. V lost 5 bases and J lost 14, with 17 bases in between. The CDR3 here is CASSSVSSMEFF. CDR3 nucleotides: TGTGCCAGCAGTTCCGTCTCTAGTATGGAGTTCTTC.

The chain is built from TRBV27 and TRBJ2-2; 9 bases agree with TRBD2. Trimming at V came to 3 bases and at J to 6 bases, leaving 5 bases not matched to a gene. The CDR3 covers 15 residues. Germline V gene data show CDR1 as MNHEY and CDR2 as SMNVEV (reference sequence). The CDR3 nucleotides are TGTGCCAGCAGTTTTCGGCTAGCGGGACCCGGGGAGCTGTTTTTT. Its protein product is CASSFRLAGPGELFF.

The V call is TRBV6-5, the J call TRBJ2-2, with 9 nucleotides matching TRBD1. This CDR3 is built from 15 residues. The V segment lost 5 bases and the J segment 5 bases; nucleotides outside the gene matches: 6. CDR1 and CDR2 (germline): MNHEY, SVGAGI. In DNA form, the CDR3 reads TGTGCCAGCAGTCAACAGGGGGCTATGACCGGGGAGCTGTTTTTT. It specifies CASSQQGAMTGELFF.

The chain has TRBV27 and TRBJ2-3; possible D gene TRBD2, 5 bases. CDR3 length equals 14 residues. Trimming took 6 bases from V and 2 from J, leaving 12 bases between them. Germline CDR1 MNHEY, CDR2 SMNVEV (reference sequence). In nucleotides, the CDR3 is TGTGCCAGCAGCCCTAGCAGTGCCACAGATACGCAGTATTTT. This codes for CASSPSSATDTQYF.

The chain links TRBV9 to TRBJ1-1, with 7 bases identical to TRBD1. This CDR3 has 13 residues. Germline values: CDR1 SGDLS, CDR2 YYNGEE. Trimming took 3 bases from V and 4 from J; bases not matched to a gene: 3. The CDR3 loop reads CASSEGDSTEAFF. The CDR3 DNA reads as TGTGCCAGCAGCGAGGGGGACAGCACTGAAGCTTTCTTT.

A word on this clone: Within the sample, other DNA sequences also encode this same CDR3. The chain joins TRBV9 to TRBJ2-2; 8 positions agree with TRBD2. The CDR3 is 15 residues long. The germline gives CDR1 SGDLS, CDR2 YYNGEE. V shed 0 bases and J 6 bases; nucleotides not matched to a gene: 4. This CDR3 reads CASSVGGLGAGELFF. CDR3 DNA sequence: TGTGCCAGCAGCGTAGGGGGACTAGGGGCCGGGGAGCTGTTTTTT. The entire variable domain, with the rest obtained from reference TRBV9 and TRBJ2-2, is as follows: DSGVTQTPKHLITATGQRVTLRCSPRSGDLSVYWYQQSLDQGLQFLIQYYNGEERAKGNILERFSAQQFPDLHSELNLSSLELGDSALYFCASSVGGLGAGELFFGEGSRLTVL.

This chain uses TRBV30 with TRBJ2-1, with 7 bases matching TRBD2. CDR3 length: 17 amino acids. Germline values: CDR1 GTSNPN, CDR2 SVGIG (reference sequence). J was trimmed by 4 bases and V by 0 bases; bases with no gene match: 12. CDR3 sequence reads: CAWSVLLAEGRYNEQFF. As DNA, the CDR3 is TGTGCCTGGAGTGTACTTCTAGCGGAGGGGCGATACAATGAGCAGTTCTTC.

Here the CDR3 DNA reads TGTGCCAGCAATCAGGGGGCTTCTGAAGCTTTCTTT. Its protein is CASNQGASEAFF. V gene TRBV11-2 combines with J gene TRBJ1-1, with 8 bases that match TRBD1. V lost 7 bases to trimming and J lost 6 bases; unmatched junction nucleotides: 4. The CDR3 loop spans 12 amino acids. Germline CDR1 reads SGHAT; CDR2 reads FQNNGV.

The V gene is TRBV4-3, the J gene TRBJ2-1; 8 bases agree with TRBD2. Trimming at V came to 3 bases and at J to 4 bases, leaving 14 bases not matched to a gene. CDR3 length: 18 residues. Germline values: CDR1 LGHNA, CDR2 YSLEER. CDR3 DNA sequence: TGCGCCAGCAGCCATCCCATAAGCGGCGGGGGGAGTTACAATGAGCAGTTCTTC. This encodes CASSHPISGGGSYNEQFF.

J is TRBJ2-3 and V is TRBV9, with 7 bases that match TRBD1. The ends lost 4 bases at V and 2 bases at J; junction bases unmatched: 7. The CDR3 consists of 15 residues. CDR1 and CDR2 from the germline V gene are SGDLS and YYNGEE. CDR3 sequence reads: CASSPSQGVTDTQYF. The CDR3 region has the DNA TGTGCCAGCAGCCCGAGCCAGGGGGTCACAGATACGCAGTATTTT.

The chain employs TRBV4-1 and TRBJ1-6, with 7 bases aligning to TRBD1. Germline V gives CDR1 MGHRA, CDR2 YSYEKL. V was clipped by 4 bases and J by 10 bases; unmatched bases: 7. CDR3 length: 14 amino acids. The CDR3 DNA reads TGCGCCAGCAGCCGACCGCGGGACAGCTCACCCCTCCACTTT. Residues: CASSRPRDSSPLHF.

The chain joins TRBV2 to TRBJ2-3, with 7 bases matching TRBD2. CDR1 is SNHLY, CDR2 FYNNEI, per germline. V gave up 7 bases and J gave up 4 bases; unmatched junction bases: 5. The CDR3 has 13 residues. Here the CDR3 reads CASIDTSADTQYF. CDR3 nucleotides: TGTGCCAGCATAGATACTAGCGCAGATACGCAGTATTTT.

The rearrangement joins TRBV7-6 to TRBJ1-4; a possible D gene is TRBD1 (6 bases). This CDR3 has 16 residues. The V gene lost 1 base and the J gene lost 2 bases, with 11 bases spanning the gap. The germline V gene has CDR1 SGHVS and CDR2 FNYEAQ. CDR3 bases: TGTGCCAGCAGCTTAGAGCCAGGGGACACTAATGAAAAACTGTTTTTT. It encodes CASSLEPGDTNEKLFF.

V is TRBV27 and J is TRBJ2-7, with D unresolved. V lost 8 bases and J 2 bases, leaving 10 bases between the germline ends. Germline assignment: CDR1 MNHEY and CDR2 SMNVEV (reference sequence). The CDR3 is 12 amino acids. Written as DNA, the CDR3 is TGTGCCAGCGGAAGACCAACCTACGAGCAGTACTTC. Amino acids: CASGRPTYEQYF.

The gene calls are TRBV6-1 and TRBJ1-2, with D possibly matching TRBD1 (6 bases). Trimming stripped 0 bases from V and 4 bases from J, with 18 bases between. Germline CDR1 reads MNHNS; CDR2 reads SASEGT. The CDR3 consists of 17 residues. CDR3 loop: CASSEAFRGRLLYGYTF. The CDR3 DNA reads as TGTGCCAGCAGTGAAGCTTTCCGGGGGCGTTTGCTCTATGGCTACACCTTC.